This entry describes one T cell receptor beta chain. This record comes from a study of shared clonotypes between healthy human individuals. With V trimmed by 7 bases and J by 4 bases, 6 bases remained unmatched. Germline CDR1 and CDR2: MNHEY and SVGAGI. This CDR3 spans 13 amino acids. The protocol was immunoSEQ multiplex PCR, while the TCRdb copy is restricted to in-frame clones and leaves out a portion. This sample has under 600,000 clones; 90% to 96% occur once, and the top ten carry about 0.06%. The source material was naive CD4+ T cells sorted from blood. Subset described: CD45RA+ positively selected. This clonotype was sampled from a woman in her 30s in good health. The chain uses TRBV6-5 and TRBJ2-5; 7 bases agree with TRBD1. The chain's CDR3 is CASNQQGSETQYF. As DNA, the CDR3 is TGTGCCAGCAACCAACAGGGGTCAGAGACCCAGTACTTC.